These 15 T cell receptor beta chains were all obtained from the same sample, sequenced in a study of T cells in localized non-small cell lung cancer. Using immunoSEQ multiplex PCR, the repertoire was profiled, and TCRdb retains in-frame clones only, with some absent. The profile shows approximately 83,000 clones, roughly 91% of them singletons. This sample comprised PBMCs, obtained before any cancer treatment. All receptors come from a woman aged 35 to 69 with stage II squamous cell lung carcinoma.

The CDR3 spells CASTKQAGTGAPGELFF. The DNA for the CDR3 is TGTGCCAGCACCAAACAGGCCGGGACAGGGGCCCCCGGGGAGCTGTTTTTT. The chain carries TRBV27 and TRBJ2-2; 10 bases match TRBD1. V lost 7 bases, J lost 6 bases, and 14 bases stayed unmatched. Germline V gene lookup returns CDR1 MNHEY and CDR2 SMNVEV (reference sequence). This CDR3 has 17 amino acids.

The V gene is TRBV29-1, the J gene TRBJ2-7; D uncertain. CDR3 size: 11 residues. Trimming left V 2 bases short and J 3 bases short, with 5 bases between. The germline CDR1 and CDR2 sequences are SQVTM and ANQGSEA. DNA of the CDR3: TGCAGCGTTGAAAACGACTACGAGCAGTACTTC. Amino acids: CSVENDYEQYF.

This chain connects TRBV2 to TRBJ2-5; a possible D gene is TRBD1 (5 bases). V shed 8 bases and J shed 3 bases, with 7 bases lying between them. The CDR3 covers 11 residues. Looked up from germline, CDR1 is SNHLY and CDR2 is FYNNEI. This chain's CDR3 is CASEDKETQYF. DNA for the CDR3: TGTGCCAGCGAGGACAAAGAGACCCAGTACTTC. Full variable domain (rest looked up from reference TRBV2 and TRBJ2-5): EPEVTQTPSHQVTQMGQEVILRCVPISNHLYFYWYRQILGQKVEFLVSFYNNEISEKSEIFDDQFSVERPDGSNFTLKIRSTKLEDSAMYFCASEDKETQYFGPGTRLLVL.

Regarding this clone: One junction end disagrees with the germline gene, perhaps due to a read error. The CDR3 sequence is CSVATKSSNEQYF. CDR3 DNA sequence: TGCAGCGTTGCAACTAAGAGCTCCAACGAGCAGTACTTC. The chain has TRBV29-1 and TRBJ2-7; D gene unclear. Germline V gene lookup returns CDR1 SQVTM and CDR2 ANQGSEA. The CDR3 contains 13 residues.

The chain links TRBV4-2 to TRBJ2-5; 8 bases align to TRBD2. This CDR3 region has 16 residues. The V and J ends lost 0 bases and 2 bases, in that order; junction bases with no gene match: 5. The germline V gene has CDR1 LGHNA and CDR2 YNFKEQ. For the CDR3, the DNA is TGTGCCAGCAGCCAAGATGGTAGCGGGGAACAAGAGACCCAGTACTTC. Protein product: CASSQDGSGEQETQYF.

This clone was counted only a few times. The J gene is TRBJ1-2, the V gene TRBV28, with D perhaps matching TRBD1 (6 bases). The CDR3 spans 12 residues. Germline V gene sequence: CDR1 MDHEN, CDR2 SYDVKM. V shed 6 bases and J shed 6 bases, with 11 bases lying between them. CDR3 amino acids: CASSPTGHGYTF. The CDR3 DNA follows: TGTGCCAGCAGCCCTACAGGGCATGGCTACACCTTC.

The gene calls are TRBV5-1 and TRBJ2-1, with 7 positions matching TRBD2. Unmatched junction bases numbered 6, after V lost 4 bases and J lost 2 bases. This CDR3 spans 15 amino acids. Germline V gene data show CDR1 as SGHRS and CDR2 as YFSETQ. CDR3 DNA sequence: TGCGCCAGCAGCCCCACTAGCGCGGCCTACAATGAGCAGTTCTTC. As protein: CASSPTSAAYNEQFF.

J is TRBJ1-5 and V is TRBV7-2, with D tentatively TRBD1 (6 bases). Per germline, CDR1 SGHTA and CDR2 FQGNSA. V gave up 1 base and J gave up 4 bases, with 17 bases separating them. The CDR3 is 17 amino acids. This chain's CDR3 is CASSLGPRGLPNQPQHF. The CDR3 bases are TGTGCCAGCAGCTTAGGCCCCAGGGGCCTCCCTAATCAGCCCCAGCATTTT.

The chain is built from TRBV28 and TRBJ1-5; a possible D gene is TRBD1 (5 bases). The CDR3 covers 15 residues. V lost 2 bases and J 0 bases, leaving 8 bases between the germline ends. Germline-derived CDR1 and CDR2 are MDHEN and SYDVKM. CDR3 nucleotides: TGTGCCAGCAGTTTAGGGGGAAATAGCAATCAGCCCCAGCATTTT. Translation gives CASSLGGNSNQPQHF.

For the CDR3, the DNA is TGCGCCAGCAGCTCCGGGACTAGCGGGTGGGAGCAGTACTTC. Its translation is CASSSGTSGWEQYF. The J gene is TRBJ2-7, the V gene TRBV5-1, with 12 bases aligning to TRBD2. The CDR3 sequence is 14 residues long. Trimming at V came to 3 bases and at J to 7 bases, leaving 5 bases not matched to a gene. The germline V gene has CDR1 SGHRS and CDR2 YFSETQ.

The V call is TRBV7-9, the J call TRBJ2-5; D gene uncertain. CDR3 size: 12 residues. CDR1 and CDR2 (germline): SEHNR, FQNEAQ (reference sequence). Trimming pared 5 bases from V and 5 bases from J, leaving 9 bases between. This CDR3 reads CASSPVTETQYF. The DNA for the CDR3 is TGTGCCAGCAGCCCCGTTACGGAGACCCAGTACTTC. The full variable domain, with the rest looked up from reference TRBV7-9 and TRBJ2-5, is DTGVSQNPRHKITKRGQNVTFRCDPISEHNRLYWYRQTLGQGPEFLTYFQNEAQLEKSRLLSDRFSAERPKGSFSTLEIQRTEQGDSAMYLCASSPVTETQYFGPGTRLLVL.

This clone was counted only a few times. The J gene is TRBJ2-7, the V gene TRBV6-5, with 8 positions matching TRBD1. Losses at the gene ends were 7 bases for V and 5 bases for J; bases not matched to a gene: 7. Germline CDR1 and CDR2: MNHEY and SVGAGI. The length of the CDR3 is 13 residues. The CDR3 protein is CASTGTGLNEQYF. The CDR3 bases are TGTGCCAGCACCGGGACAGGACTAAACGAGCAGTACTTC.

The V and J genes are TRBV18 and TRBJ2-3, with TRBD1 as a possible D gene (5 bases). Germline-derived CDR1 and CDR2 are KGHSH and LQKENI. The length of the CDR3 is 16 residues. Between the trimmed V and J ends, which lost 1 base and 2 bases, there was a span of 13 bases. The CDR3 is CASSPLLTGPTDTQYF. The CDR3 DNA follows: TGTGCCAGCTCACCACTACTTACAGGTCCCACAGATACGCAGTATTTT.

The chain carries TRBV5-1 and TRBJ2-7; 7 nucleotides match TRBD1. This CDR3 region has 14 residues. The V segment lost 2 bases and the J segment 2 bases; nucleotides outside the gene matches: 4. Germline CDR1 is SGHRS and CDR2 is YFSETQ. The CDR3 sequence: CASSLARGPYEQYF. The CDR3, as DNA: TGCGCCAGCAGCTTAGCAAGGGGGCCCTACGAGCAGTACTTC.

The chain has TRBV12-5 and TRBJ2-7, with D hard to call. CDR3 length: 12 residues. V was shortened by 1 base and J by 8 bases, with 9 bases between the two germline ends. Germline values: CDR1 LGHNT, CDR2 FRNRAP. CDR3 DNA: TGTGCTAGTGGTTTGGATGCGGTCCAGCAGTACTTC. Protein: CASGLDAVQQYF.